Listed below are T cell receptor beta chains from one sample, sequenced in a study of regulatory T cells in long-lasting Graves disease. TCRdb independently ran MiXCR on the multiplex PCR reads; one entry per CDR3 protein. The top ten clones hold about 40% of a sample with about 660,000 distinct CDR3 sequences, about 32% of them seen once. Sequencing was performed on peripheral blood mononuclear cells (PBMCs), taken when the disease was refractory, from a patient treated with antithyroid drugs. The receptor source for this set is a female donor with Graves disease. CDR3s leave out the opening cysteine and the closing phenylalanine or tryptophan. Fields, in order: V gene, J gene, CDR3 protein.

V: TRBV30; J: TRBJ2-7; CDR3: AWSPFLSGGGNEQY
V: TRBV5-1; J: TRBJ2-2; CDR3: ASSFGTGVNYGELF
V: TRBV6-1; J: TRBJ2-7; CDR3: ASSQRVYEQY
V: TRBV5-1; J: TRBJ1-2; CDR3: ASSPEGTNYGYT
V: TRBV3-1; J: TRBJ2-7; CDR3: ASSRGQVGFT
V: TRBV5-5; J: TRBJ1-1; CDR3: ASTTQGRSYTEAF
V: TRBV6-1; J: TRBJ1-1; CDR3: ASRPGQHTEAF
V: TRBV11-2; J: TRBJ2-4; CDR3: ASSLASGNIQY
V: TRBV28; J: TRBJ1-6; CDR3: ASRSISGASYNSPLH
V: TRBV6-1; J: TRBJ2-2; CDR3: ASRSLAALGAGELF
V: TRBV2; J: TRBJ2-7; CDR3: ASLDLAYEQY
V: TRBV9; J: TRBJ1-2; CDR3: ASSVSGGGASGYT
V: TRBV20-1; J: TRBJ1-5; CDR3: SARGAFYQPQH
V: TRBV14; J: TRBJ2-2; CDR3: ASSPVGRELF
V: TRBV28; J: TRBJ1-1; CDR3: ASSSTPGYGGAEAF
V: TRBV11-2; J: TRBJ2-2; CDR3: ASTLWGSNTGELF
V: TRBV15; J: TRBJ2-1; CDR3: ATSLDMGPDNEQF
V: TRBV30; J: TRBJ1-5; CDR3: AWSGTGSQYNQPQH
V: TRBV11-3; J: TRBJ2-6; CDR3: ASSWVAGYSGANVLT
V: TRBV7-2; J: TRBJ2-2; CDR3: ASSLVERRAGVTGELF
V: TRBV11-3; J: TRBJ2-6; CDR3: ASSMGQGSGANVLT
V: TRBV7-9; J: TRBJ2-7; CDR3: ASSNLDRGLYEQY
V: TRBV20-1; J: TRBJ2-3; CDR3: SALSNGGITDTQY
V: TRBV12-3/TRBV12-4; J: TRBJ2-7; CDR3: ASSPGGGLYEQY
V: TRBV20-1; J: TRBJ2-7; CDR3: SASGRGQTYEQY
V: TRBV11-2; J: TRBJ2-1; CDR3: ASSLTQGTEQF
V: TRBV3-1; J: TRBJ1-2; CDR3: ASGQVGPTYGYT
V: TRBV10-2; J: TRBJ2-5; CDR3: ASSSQGAVGETQY
V: TRBV28; J: TRBJ2-1; CDR3: ASSLGTSGSSYNEQF
V: TRBV15; J: TRBJ1-1; CDR3: ATSRGGNLNTEAF
V: TRBV6-1; J: TRBJ2-7; CDR3: ASSPYRGYEQY
V: TRBV28; J: TRBJ1-2; CDR3: ASRATSGYT
V: TRBV6-5; J: TRBJ2-2; CDR3: ASSYILAGPGGELF
V: TRBV6-2/TRBV6-3; J: TRBJ1-4; CDR3: ASSYSFSPGTGGGKLF
V: TRBV29-1; J: TRBJ1-1; CDR3: SVGREVETEAF
V: TRBV7-7; J: TRBJ2-2; CDR3: ASSFSTNSAGELF
V: TRBV7-3; J: TRBJ2-1; CDR3: ASSSGTSGRAKNEQF
V: TRBV11-2; J: TRBJ1-1; CDR3: ASHTIVGVENTEAF
V: TRBV6-1; J: TRBJ1-1; CDR3: AVSGSLMNTEAF
V: TRBV19; J: TRBJ1-5; CDR3: PRYQSNGGPEQPQH
V: TRBV5-1; J: TRBJ1-5; CDR3: ASSLTGTDSNQPQH
V: TRBV29-1; J: TRBJ1-1; CDR3: SVEGTGITTEAF
V: TRBV6-1; J: TRBJ1-5; CDR3: ASSGSGTGGNQPQH
V: TRBV27; J: TRBJ1-2; CDR3: ASSLLSGSGYT
V: TRBV14; J: TRBJ2-7; CDR3: ASSQGGGQGAYEQY
V: TRBV2; J: TRBJ1-5; CDR3: ATRDVNSNQPQH
V: TRBV20-1; J: TRBJ1-5; CDR3: SASRDRGELSNQPQH
V: TRBV2; J: TRBJ2-3; CDR3: ASSSPPGDTQY
V: TRBV9; J: TRBJ2-3; CDR3: ASSVVGGSTDTQY
V: TRBV12-3/TRBV12-4; J: TRBJ2-7; CDR3: ASTPEVGQYEQY
V: TRBV5-6; J: TRBJ1-1; CDR3: ASSPTGLNEAF
V: TRBV28; J: TRBJ1-2; CDR3: ASTFGGQAYGYT